The 24 T cell receptor beta chains listed next were all sequenced from one sample in a study of blood T cells in healthy people across ages. Next came a second PCR, run for about 7 to 11 cycles, which used a sample-barcoded 5' primer along with a J-beta primer mix. MiXCR, applied by TCRdb to the 5' RACE reads, yields one record per CDR3 protein. This sample has roughly 2 million distinct CDR3 sequences, with about 50% found just once. Specimen: blood. The receptors here all came from a woman in her 40s in good health.

This clonotype was observed a few times. V is TRBV5-1 and J is TRBJ2-6; 9 positions agree with TRBD1. CDR1 and CDR2 (germline): SGHRS, YFSETQ. J was trimmed by 4 bases and V by 4 bases; bases with no gene match: 12. This CDR3 comprises 18 residues. CDR3 in amino acids: CASSILRRDRVGANVLTF. The DNA for the CDR3 is TGCGCCAGCAGCATATTACGCCGGGACAGGGTCGGGGCCAACGTCCTGACTTTC.

A few counts support this clonotype. The chain joins TRBV6-1 to TRBJ2-4; 9 nucleotides line up with TRBD1. The J call may be mistaken, given a closer DNA end match to TRBJ2-7. Germline loops: CDR1 MNHNS, CDR2 SASEGT. The CDR3 has 14 amino acids. CDR3 residues: CASLRDRDAYEQYF. The CDR3, as DNA: TGTGCCAGCCTTAGGGACAGGGATGCTTACGAGCAGTACTTC.

The rearrangement uses TRBV6-6 and TRBJ2-3; 11 nucleotides agree with TRBD2. The CDR3 runs 15 residues. The J segment lost 5 bases and the V segment lost 2 bases, leaving 3 bases of the junction unmatched. Per the germline V gene, CDR1 is MNHNY and CDR2 is SVGAGI (reference sequence). CDR3 in DNA: TGTGCCAGCAGTTACCAGGGGACTAGCGGAGATACGCAGTATTTT. Protein product: CASSYQGTSGDTQYF.

The chain is built from TRBV7-2 and TRBJ2-1; 7 nucleotides align to TRBD2. CDR1 is SGHTA, CDR2 FQGNSA, per germline. The CDR3 runs to 15 residues. With V trimmed by 4 bases and J by 5 bases, 8 bases remained unmatched. The CDR3: CASSSAGTTNNEQFF. In DNA form, the CDR3 reads TGTGCCAGCAGCTCGGCCGGGACTACAAACAATGAGCAGTTCTTC.

The V call is TRBV20-1, the J call TRBJ1-2, with a possible D match to TRBD1 (6 bases). Deletions cut 3 bases from V and 5 bases from J, with 16 bases between. The germline gives CDR1 DFQATT, CDR2 SNEGSKA (reference sequence). This CDR3 is 14 amino acids long. The DNA of the CDR3 is TGCAGTGCTAGTGACTTCGGGACAATATATGGCTACACCTTC. Translating gives CSASDFGTIYGYTF.

This clonotype has just a few counts. The chain links TRBV29-1 to TRBJ2-5, with D unclear. The CDR3 is made up of 14 amino acids. Trimming pared 7 bases from V and 11 bases from J, leaving 26 bases between. The germline V gene encodes CDR1 SQVTM and CDR2 ANQGSEA. In DNA, the CDR3 is TGCAGCGGTCACACTTCGTTTCGACCCAATGAGCAGTACTTC. Translation gives CSGHTSFRPNEQYF. The full variable domain, with the rest looked up from reference TRBV29-1 and TRBJ2-5, is SAVISQKPSRDICQRGTSLTIQCQVDSQVTMMFWYRQQPGQSLTLIATANQGSEATYESGFVIDKFPISRPNLTFSTLTVSNMSPEDSSIYLCSGHTSFRPNEQYFGPGTRLLVL.

This chain joins TRBV6-5 and TRBJ2-7, with D perhaps TRBD2 (5 bases). Trimming cost V 11 bases and J 1 base, with 12 bases left between them. The CDR3 is 12 residues long. Per germline, CDR1 MNHEY and CDR2 SVGAGI. The CDR3 sequence: CACRGDSYEQYF. CDR3 DNA sequence: TGTGCCTGCCGGGGAGATTCCTACGAGCAGTACTTC.

In its sample, this clonotype was seen a few times. CDR3 DNA sequence: TGCAGTGCGCCCGGAGGGGGCACAGATACGCAGTATTTT. Protein product: CSAPGGGTDTQYF. The chain employs TRBV20-1 and TRBJ2-3; TRBD2 is a possible D gene (6 bases). Germline-derived CDR1 and CDR2 are DFQATT and SNEGSKA (reference sequence). The CDR3 length is 13 residues. Deletions cut 6 bases from V and 1 base from J, with 11 bases between.

The genes are TRBV5-1 and TRBJ2-7, with 8 bases fitting TRBD1. CDR3 size: 13 residues. The ends lost 4 bases at V and 7 bases at J; junction bases unmatched: 7. The germline CDR1 and CDR2 sequences are SGHRS and YFSETQ. The CDR3 spells CASSQDRDGEQYF. The CDR3 DNA sequence: TGCGCCAGCAGCCAGGACAGGGATGGAGAGCAGTACTTC.

This clonotype was detected a few times. J is TRBJ2-5 and V is TRBV3-1, with 11 bases identical to TRBD2. Germline V gene lookup returns CDR1 LGHDT and CDR2 YNNKEL (reference sequence). CDR3 length: 15 amino acids. With 1 base clipped from V and 6 bases from J, the junction kept 4 bases outside the gene matches. CDR3: CASSQVAGGQKTQYF. Written as DNA, the CDR3 is TGTGCCAGCAGCCAAGTAGCGGGGGGGCAAAAGACCCAGTACTTC.

The chain combines TRBV4-1 with TRBJ2-3; 7 bases match TRBD2. The V segment lost 2 bases and the J segment 5 bases; nucleotides outside the gene matches: 13. Germline-derived CDR1 and CDR2 are MGHRA and YSYEKL. The CDR3 runs to 17 residues. For the CDR3, the DNA is TGCGCCAGCAGCCAATTACCGGGCAGGGAGGGGAGAGATACGCAGTATTTT. Encoded protein: CASSQLPGREGRDTQYF.

V and J are TRBV5-1 and TRBJ1-2; weak D call: TRBD1 (5 bases). The CDR3 sequence is 19 residues long. The V end lost 4 bases, the J end lost 0 bases, and 25 bases lay between the germline ends. CDR1 and CDR2 from the germline V gene are SGHRS and YFSETQ. The CDR3 loop is CASSHNPLAGHLTNYGYTF. CDR3 sequence (DNA): TGCGCCAGCAGCCATAATCCGCTGGCAGGGCACCTCACTAACTATGGCTACACCTTC. Full variable domain (remainder filled in from reference TRBV5-1 and TRBJ1-2): KAGVTQTPRYLIKTRGQQVTLSCSPISGHRSVSWYQQTPGQGLQFLFEYFSETQRNKGNFPGRFSGRQFSNSRSEMNVSTLELGDSALYLCASSHNPLAGHLTNYGYTFGSGTRLTVV.

This rearrangement joins TRBV28 to TRBJ1-2; TRBD1 matches at 9 bases. The CDR3 is 15 amino acids. Unmatched junction bases numbered 8, after V lost 2 bases and J lost 7 bases. Germline V gene sequence: CDR1 MDHEN, CDR2 SYDVKM. This CDR3 is CASSLPDRGTAGYTF. DNA for the CDR3: TGTGCCAGCAGTTTACCTGACAGGGGGACGGCTGGCTACACCTTC.

This clonotype was seen only a few times. The genes are TRBV12-3 or TRBV12-4 and TRBJ2-1; 7 positions agree with TRBD1. Unmatched junction bases numbered 9, after V lost 5 bases and J lost 5 bases. The CDR3 totals 15 residues. The CDR3 is CASSPGQKVHNEQFF. The CDR3, as DNA: TGTGCCAGCAGTCCGGGACAGAAGGTACACAATGAGCAGTTCTTC.

The V call is TRBV6-2 or TRBV6-3, the J call TRBJ2-7; the match to TRBD2 covers 10 bases. Germline CDR1 reads MNHEY; CDR2 reads SVGEGT. The CDR3 covers 16 residues. The V and J ends lost 11 bases and 5 bases, in that order; junction bases with no gene match: 18. The DNA of the CDR3 is TGTGCCCGCATTCTCGTCGGGACTAGCGTAACCCACGAGCAGTACTTC. Amino acid sequence: CARILVGTSVTHEQYF.

V and J are TRBV6-2 or TRBV6-3 and TRBJ1-2; 7 bases are shared with TRBD1. V shed 5 bases and J 4 bases; nucleotides not matched to a gene: 4. Per germline, CDR1 MNHEY and CDR2 SVGEGT. The CDR3 length is 13 residues. Written as DNA, the CDR3 is TGTGCCAGCAGTGTGGACAGGATCTATGGCTACACCTTC. Its translation is CASSVDRIYGYTF.

The J gene is TRBJ1-2, the V gene TRBV13; a weak D match, TRBD1 (5 bases). This CDR3 is 18 amino acids long. The germline V gene encodes CDR1 PRHDT and CDR2 FYEKMQ (reference sequence). Trimming removed 0 bases at V and 1 base at J, with 18 bases between. The chain's CDR3 is CASSLGRTTRRINYGYTF. Here the CDR3 DNA reads TGTGCCAGCAGCTTAGGCCGGACAACGAGACGTATTAACTATGGCTACACCTTC.

This clonotype appeared a few times. The chain carries TRBV15 and TRBJ2-4; D is uncertain. Between the trimmed V and J ends, which lost 3 bases and 0 bases, there was a span of 6 bases. CDR1 is LNHNV, CDR2 YYDKDF, per germline (reference sequence). The CDR3 runs 14 residues. In nucleotides, the CDR3 is TGTGCCACCAGCAGGCCACTAGCCAAAAACATTCAGTACTTC. Protein sequence: CATSRPLAKNIQYF.

This clonotype was counted only a few times. This chain links TRBV20-1 with TRBJ2-7; no clear D gene. Looked up from germline, CDR1 is DFQATT and CDR2 is SNEGSKA (reference sequence). V lost 1 base and J lost 10, with 8 bases in between. The CDR3 has 10 residues. The CDR3 sequence: CSARVAIQYF. The CDR3 DNA sequence: TGCAGTGCTAGAGTGGCAATTCAGTACTTC.

This clonotype has just one count. The V and J genes are TRBV10-1 and TRBJ2-7, with D possibly TRBD1 on 6 matching bases. Between the trimmed V and J ends, which lost 6 bases and 1 base, there was a span of 16 bases. Germline V gene lookup returns CDR1 WNHNN and CDR2 SYGVQD (reference sequence). The CDR3 runs 15 residues. The CDR3: CASREQQGASYEQYF. CDR3 DNA sequence: TGCGCCAGCAGAGAACAACAGGGTGCGTCCTACGAGCAGTACTTC.

This clonotype was detected a few times. The CDR3 bases are TGTGCCAGCAGTGGGACACCTCGCACAGATACGCAGTATTTT. As protein: CASSGTPRTDTQYF. The V gene is TRBV28, the J gene TRBJ2-3, with D tentatively TRBD1 (6 bases). Trimming took 5 bases from V and 1 from J, leaving 10 bases between them. Per the germline V gene, CDR1 is MDHEN and CDR2 is SYDVKM. The CDR3 extends over 14 amino acids.

The V call is TRBV28, the J call TRBJ2-5; D remains unclear. Between the trimmed V and J ends, which lost 2 bases and 4 bases, there was a span of 11 bases. Germline V lookup: CDR1 MDHEN, CDR2 SYDVKM. This CDR3 contains 14 residues. The CDR3 coding sequence is TGTGCCAGCAGTTTAAGGGTCAGACCAGAGACCCAGTACTTC. It is translated as CASSLRVRPETQYF.

The V and J genes are TRBV5-6 and TRBJ2-1; 7 bases are shared with TRBD2. CDR3 size: 16 residues. J gave up 3 bases and V 4 bases, and 10 bases lay outside the gene matches. Germline V gives CDR1 SGHDT, CDR2 YYEEEE. DNA of the CDR3: TGTGCCAGCAGCCAAAGGGGAGGGACCCGCTACAATGAGCAGTTCTTC. It codes for CASSQRGGTRYNEQFF.

This clonotype occurred a few times. The V gene is TRBV5-1, the J gene TRBJ2-1, with 7 bases fitting TRBD2. The CDR3 contains 17 residues. The germline gives CDR1 SGHRS, CDR2 YFSETQ. V lost 0 bases, J lost 1 base, and 7 bases stayed unmatched. The chain's CDR3 is CASSLGASSGSYNEQFF. The CDR3 coding sequence is TGCGCCAGCAGCTTGGGGGCGAGTAGCGGGTCCTACAATGAGCAGTTCTTC. The full variable domain, rest sourced from reference TRBV5-1 and TRBJ2-1, is KAGVTQTPRYLIKTRGQQVTLSCSPISGHRSVSWYQQTPGQGLQFLFEYFSETQRNKGNFPGRFSGRQFSNSRSEMNVSTLELGDSALYLCASSLGASSGSYNEQFFGPGTRLTVL.